This passage covers 27 T cell receptor beta chains from one sample sequenced in a study of a mutant IDH1 vaccine in newly diagnosed glioma. Sequencing was performed with immunoSEQ multiplex PCR; in TCRdb, only in-frame clones are kept and a portion is missing. The sample consists of around 40,000 clones, roughly 84% of them appearing once. Their antigens remain unidentified. The time point: week 11, during vaccination. Every single dose of the vaccine, 300 ug of mutant IDH1 20-mer peptide, came with topical imiquimod. Material: PBMCs, obtained from a glioma patient whose treatment included an IDH1 peptide vaccine. These receptor sequences come from a man in his forties or fifties with glioma.

The chain uses TRBV19 and TRBJ2-5, with D tentatively TRBD2 (7 bases). The length of the CDR3 is 15 residues. V was trimmed by 5 bases and J by 5 bases, leaving 18 bases between them. Germline CDR1 reads LNHDA; CDR2 reads SQIVND (reference sequence). This CDR3 reads CASSGQTGRGETQYF. CDR3 DNA: TGTGCCAGTAGTGGTCAGACTGGGAGGGGGGAGACCCAGTACTTC.

The chain uses TRBV28 and TRBJ1-2; the match to TRBD1 covers 10 bases. CDR1 is MDHEN and CDR2 is SYDVKM in the germline V gene. The V gene end was trimmed by 8 bases and the J gene end by 8 bases; junction bases not matched to a gene: 11. CDR3 length: 14 residues. The CDR3 spells CASRGTGEIVGYTF. The DNA for the CDR3 is TGTGCCAGCCGAGGGACAGGGGAGATAGTGGGCTACACCTTC.

The chain links TRBV2 to TRBJ2-3; perhaps TRBD2 as D (5 bases). Germline V gives CDR1 SNHLY, CDR2 FYNNEI. The CDR3 runs 15 residues. V was pared by 5 bases and J by 3 bases, with 15 bases between. CDR3 loop: CASSKGPSGTDTQYF. The CDR3, as DNA: TGTGCCAGCAGTAAGGGTCCGTCGGGGACAGATACGCAGTATTTT.

CDR3 sequence (DNA): TGTGCCAGCTCACCACCGGCCAGCAGATTCTATGGCTACACCTTC. Translating it yields CASSPPASRFYGYTF. V usage is TRBV18 and J usage is TRBJ1-2; D gene unclear. V lost 0 bases, J lost 4 bases, and 12 bases lay in between. The CDR3 contains 15 residues. The germline CDR1 and CDR2 sequences are KGHSH and LQKENI.

As for this clone: A junction boundary mismatches the germline segment, possibly from a read error. The chain links TRBV7-7 to TRBJ2-7; 7 bases align to TRBD1. The CDR3 runs 15 residues. CDR1 is SSHAT, CDR2 FNYEAQ, per germline (reference sequence). CDR3 sequence reads: CASSASGTDNYEQYF. CDR3 DNA: TGTGCTAGCAGCGCCTCCGGGACAGACAACTACGAGCAGTACTTC.

This clone was seen a few times. This sequence joins TRBV11-2 and TRBJ1-2; D gene ambiguous. This CDR3 contains 15 residues. Trimming shortened V by 1 base and J by 4 bases, and 13 bases separated the two germline ends. Looked up from germline, CDR1 is SGHAT and CDR2 is FQNNGV. In nucleotides, the CDR3 is TGTGCCAGCAGCTTAGGGCCGAGTCTCGGCTATGGCTACACCTTC. Protein sequence: CASSLGPSLGYGYTF.

This chain connects TRBV10-3 to TRBJ1-2; 7 bases fit TRBD1. Germline assignment: CDR1 ENHRY and CDR2 SYGVKD. The CDR3 has 14 amino acids. V gave up 7 bases and J gave up 3 bases; unmatched junction bases: 8. This chain's CDR3 is CAITRQGQDYGYTF. CDR3 DNA sequence: TGTGCCATCACCCGACAGGGTCAAGACTATGGCTACACCTTC.

The chain links TRBV5-1 to TRBJ2-7, with 7 nucleotides matching TRBD2. CDR3 size: 14 residues. The germline gives CDR1 SGHRS, CDR2 YFSETQ. V gave up 3 bases and J gave up 0 bases; unmatched junction bases: 3. The CDR3 loop reads CASSSGGRSYEQYF. DNA for the CDR3: TGCGCCAGCAGCTCGGGAGGCCGCTCCTACGAGCAGTACTTC.

CDR3 sequence: CASSAGVGSGGNTIYF. The CDR3 DNA sequence: TGTGCCAGCAGTGCCGGTGTGGGCTCGGGCGGAAACACCATATATTTT. The chain joins TRBV9 to TRBJ1-3; no firm D call. V lost 5 bases, J lost 4 bases, and 19 bases lay in between. Germline values: CDR1 SGDLS, CDR2 YYNGEE. There are 16 residues in the CDR3.

The table lists this clone with a few counts. V usage is TRBV11-2 and J usage is TRBJ1-4, with TRBD1 matching over 8 bases. The V segment lost 2 bases and the J segment 8 bases; nucleotides outside the gene matches: 4. This CDR3 is built from 14 residues. The germline V gene has CDR1 SGHAT and CDR2 FQNNGV. The CDR3 DNA follows: TGTGCCAGCAGCTTACAGGGGGCGAGAGAAAAACTGTTTTTT. Its translation is CASSLQGAREKLFF.

This chain connects TRBV5-1 to TRBJ1-1; no reliable D call. The length of the CDR3 is 15 residues. V lost 4 bases, J lost 3 bases, and 16 bases lay in between. Per germline, CDR1 SGHRS and CDR2 YFSETQ. This CDR3 reads CASSKLGGRDTEAFF. CDR3 sequence (DNA): TGCGCCAGCAGCAAGCTTGGTGGGAGGGACACTGAAGCTTTCTTT.

The rearrangement uses TRBV29-1 and TRBJ2-1; 9 nucleotides match TRBD1. Germline V gene lookup returns CDR1 SQVTM and CDR2 ANQGSEA. The CDR3 sequence is 15 residues long. The V segment lost 5 bases and the J segment 8 bases; nucleotides outside the gene matches: 13. The CDR3 sequence is CSVLRGQGYVDEQFF. The DNA of the CDR3 is TGCAGCGTTTTAAGGGGACAGGGTTACGTCGATGAGCAGTTCTTC.

The V call is TRBV6-5, the J call TRBJ1-2; perhaps TRBD1 as D (5 bases). V dropped 0 bases and J dropped 1 base, with 9 bases sitting between them. The CDR3 spans 15 residues. CDR1 is MNHEY and CDR2 is SVGAGI in the germline V gene. The CDR3, as DNA: TGTGCCAGCAGTTACTCGACAGCCCTTAACTATGGCTACACCTTC. It translates to CASSYSTALNYGYTF.

The J gene is TRBJ2-1, the V gene TRBV19; no clear D. This CDR3 contains 12 residues. The germline V and J ends were trimmed by 7 bases and 15 bases, with 19 bases remaining between them. The germline CDR1 and CDR2 sequences are LNHDA and SQIVND (reference sequence). The DNA of the CDR3 is TGTGCCAGTACTTATAGAGAGAGCCCTCCGTTCTTC. Amino acid sequence: CASTYRESPPFF. The variable domain in full, completed from reference TRBV19 and TRBJ2-1, reads DGGITQSPKYLFRKEGQNVTLSCEQNLNHDAMYWYRQDPGQGLRLIYYSQIVNDFQKGDIAEGYSVSREKKESFPLTVTSAQKNPTAFYLCASTYRESPPFFGPGTRLTVL.

The CDR3 spells CASSHREGAFF. The CDR3 bases are TGTGCCAGCAGCCACAGGGAAGGAGCTTTCTTT. This chain links TRBV7-9 with TRBJ1-1; TRBD1 might be the D (6 bases). Trimming shortened V by 5 bases and J by 10 bases, and 11 bases separated the two germline ends. The CDR3 runs 11 residues. Germline values: CDR1 SEHNR, CDR2 FQNEAQ (reference sequence).

The V call is TRBV4-1, the J call TRBJ2-1; D not certain. Germline assignment: CDR1 MGHRA and CDR2 YSYEKL. The CDR3 extends over 16 amino acids. V shed 1 base and J shed 7 bases, with 17 bases lying between them. CDR3 in DNA: TGCGCCAGCAGCCAAGTCAAAGCAAGCCAATTGAATGAGCAGTTCTTC. It codes for CASSQVKASQLNEQFF.

The chain combines TRBV6-5 with TRBJ1-5, with 7 nucleotides matching TRBD1. There are 13 residues in the CDR3. J gave up 7 bases and V 11 bases, and 11 bases lay outside the gene matches. Germline V gene lookup returns CDR1 MNHEY and CDR2 SVGAGI. CDR3 sequence: CAVQGGAGQPQHF. The CDR3, as DNA: TGTGCCGTACAAGGGGGCGCAGGCCAGCCCCAGCATTTT.

The chain employs TRBV7-9 and TRBJ2-3; possibly TRBD2 for D (6 bases). There are 17 residues in the CDR3. In germline, CDR1 is SEHNR, CDR2 FQNEAQ (reference sequence). With 5 bases removed from V and 6 bases from J, the gap between germline ends came to 24 bases. This CDR3 is CASSRVTGVLRWDTQYF. For the CDR3, the DNA is TGTGCCAGCAGCCGAGTAACGGGAGTTCTCCGTTGGGATACGCAGTATTTT.

This clone was detected once. The chain links TRBV7-2 to TRBJ2-2; 9 positions match TRBD2. V was clipped by 1 base and J by 6 bases; unmatched bases: 9. CDR3 length: 17 amino acids. Germline V lookup: CDR1 SGHTA, CDR2 FQGNSA. In DNA form, the CDR3 reads TGTGCCAGCAGCTTAGGGTCCTTAGCGGGAGTTCCCGGGGAGCTGTTTTTT. Translation gives CASSLGSLAGVPGELFF. The full variable domain, with the rest looked up from reference TRBV7-2 and TRBJ2-2, is GAGVSQSPSNKVTEKGKDVELRCDPISGHTALYWYRQSLGQGLEFLIYFQGNSAPDKSGLPSDRFSAERTGGSVSTLTIQRTQQEDSAVYLCASSLGSLAGVPGELFFGEGSRLTVL.

V gene TRBV4-1 combines with J gene TRBJ2-3, with 10 positions matching TRBD2. J gave up 6 bases and V 5 bases, and 8 bases lay outside the gene matches. Germline CDR1 reads MGHRA; CDR2 reads YSYEKL. The CDR3 extends over 15 amino acids. The CDR3 loop is CASSLGAGGSDTQYF. CDR3 nucleotide sequence: TGCGCCAGCAGCTTAGGAGCGGGAGGGTCGGATACGCAGTATTTT.

The chain couples TRBV25-1 to TRBJ2-7, with a possible D match to TRBD2 (5 bases). The CDR3 consists of 17 residues. V lost 2 bases and J lost 0, with 17 bases in between. CDR1 and CDR2 (germline): MGHDK, SYGVNS. The CDR3 protein is CASSETSPGVLSYEQYF. The DNA of the CDR3 is TGTGCCAGCAGTGAAACCTCCCCCGGGGTTCTCTCCTACGAGCAGTACTTC.

The chain carries TRBV5-1 and TRBJ1-3; TRBD1 matches 7 bases. V was clipped by 5 bases and J by 3 bases; unmatched bases: 11. The CDR3 contains 16 residues. Germline-derived CDR1 and CDR2 are SGHRS and YFSETQ. The CDR3 spells CASSSWDSIHGNTIYF. CDR3 nucleotides: TGCGCCAGCAGTTCTTGGGACAGCATTCATGGAAACACCATATATTTT.

The rearrangement uses TRBV28 and TRBJ1-5; D gene uncertain. V was trimmed by 11 bases and J by 3 bases, leaving 11 bases between them. CDR1 and CDR2 from the germline V gene are MDHEN and SYDVKM. The CDR3 consists of 12 residues. CDR3 in DNA: TGTGCCCGCTGTATTTCCAATCAGCCCCAGCATTTT. It specifies CARCISNQPQHF.

This clone has only a few counts. This chain connects TRBV7-9 to TRBJ2-3; TRBD2 matches 7 bases. V shed 5 bases and J 7 bases; nucleotides not matched to a gene: 9. CDR1 and CDR2 (germline): SEHNR, FQNEAQ (reference sequence). The CDR3 extends over 14 amino acids. In DNA, the CDR3 is TGTGCCAGCAGCCGGACTAGATCGCTGCATACGCAGTATTTT. It yields the protein CASSRTRSLHTQYF. The variable domain in full, completed from reference TRBV7-9 and TRBJ2-3, reads DTGVSQNPRHKITKRGQNVTFRCDPISEHNRLYWYRQTLGQGPEFLTYFQNEAQLEKSRLLSDRFSAERPKGSFSTLEIQRTEQGDSAMYLCASSRTRSLHTQYFGPGTRLTVL.

The chain combines TRBV19 with TRBJ2-4, with 12 bases lining up with TRBD2. Germline values: CDR1 LNHDA, CDR2 SQIVND (reference sequence). V shed 3 bases, J shed 5 bases, and the junction held 14 bases outside the gene matches. The CDR3 runs to 19 residues. The CDR3: CASSIYRWSSGRAENIQYF. CDR3 nucleotides: TGTGCCAGTAGTATCTACCGCTGGTCTAGCGGGAGGGCCGAAAACATTCAGTACTTC.

The chain employs TRBV5-1 and TRBJ2-7; D is perhaps TRBD2 (5 bases). Trimming stripped 0 bases from V and 4 bases from J, with 14 bases between. Germline loops: CDR1 SGHRS, CDR2 YFSETQ. This CDR3 is built from 15 residues. CDR3 coding DNA: TGCGCCAGCAGCTTGGTGGACGGACGCGGGTACGAGCAGTACTTC. Translated, it gives CASSLVDGRGYEQYF.

This rearrangement joins TRBV4-2 to TRBJ2-3; no clear D. CDR3 length: 14 amino acids. CDR1 is LGHNA, CDR2 YNFKEQ, per germline. Trimming stripped 1 base from V and 0 bases from J, with 5 bases between. The CDR3 protein is CASSQAASTDTQYF. CDR3 DNA: TGTGCCAGCAGCCAAGCCGCCAGCACAGATACGCAGTATTTT.